The sequence of this T cell receptor beta chain was determined in a study of cytomegalovirus exposure and HLA in healthy donors. The PCR used 60 Vbeta and 13 Jbeta primers. Measured with immunoSEQ multiplex PCR; TCRdb has only the in-frame clones, and not every one. The table shows around 230,000 clones, with about 85% occurring only once. With regard to this clone: Its target is unknown.

Whole-study findings and limits: Exclusion applied to some V segments, including TRBV6-2 and TRBV6-3, as they were indistinguishable.

The CDR3 contains 15 residues. This chain uses TRBV1 with TRBJ2-1; the table's TRBD1 call for D was not verified on the DNA. TRBV1 has pseudogene status. Sequencing was performed on PBMCs. The source of this sequence is a girl aged 2-9 years in good health and CMV-seronegative. CDR3 DNA: TGCACCAGCAGCCAAGTCCAGGGCTCCTACAATGAGCAGTTCTTC. Its protein product is CTSSQVQGSYNEQFF.